The sequence of this T cell receptor (beta chain) was determined in a study of cytomegalovirus exposure and HLA in healthy donors. This clone was picked up a small number of times. With 60 Vbeta and 13 Jbeta primers, the PCR was carried out. The data were produced by immunoSEQ multiplex PCR, yet TCRdb's version contains in-frame clones alone and is incomplete. The table includes around 86,000 clones, 6% to 9% detected once. Sequenced sample: PBMCs. This receptor was identified in a man aged 50 or older in good health and CMV-seronegative.

CDR3 protein: CASTRGSGRSGELFF. DNA of the CDR3: TGTGCCAGCACCCGGGGGAGCGGGAGGTCCGGGGAGCTGTTTTTT. This chain joins TRBV7-2 and TRBJ2-2, with TRBD2 identical over 9 bases. Germline CDR1 SGHTA, CDR2 FQGNSA. The CDR3 sequence is 15 residues long. The J segment lost 6 bases and the V segment lost 7 bases, leaving 9 bases of the junction unmatched.